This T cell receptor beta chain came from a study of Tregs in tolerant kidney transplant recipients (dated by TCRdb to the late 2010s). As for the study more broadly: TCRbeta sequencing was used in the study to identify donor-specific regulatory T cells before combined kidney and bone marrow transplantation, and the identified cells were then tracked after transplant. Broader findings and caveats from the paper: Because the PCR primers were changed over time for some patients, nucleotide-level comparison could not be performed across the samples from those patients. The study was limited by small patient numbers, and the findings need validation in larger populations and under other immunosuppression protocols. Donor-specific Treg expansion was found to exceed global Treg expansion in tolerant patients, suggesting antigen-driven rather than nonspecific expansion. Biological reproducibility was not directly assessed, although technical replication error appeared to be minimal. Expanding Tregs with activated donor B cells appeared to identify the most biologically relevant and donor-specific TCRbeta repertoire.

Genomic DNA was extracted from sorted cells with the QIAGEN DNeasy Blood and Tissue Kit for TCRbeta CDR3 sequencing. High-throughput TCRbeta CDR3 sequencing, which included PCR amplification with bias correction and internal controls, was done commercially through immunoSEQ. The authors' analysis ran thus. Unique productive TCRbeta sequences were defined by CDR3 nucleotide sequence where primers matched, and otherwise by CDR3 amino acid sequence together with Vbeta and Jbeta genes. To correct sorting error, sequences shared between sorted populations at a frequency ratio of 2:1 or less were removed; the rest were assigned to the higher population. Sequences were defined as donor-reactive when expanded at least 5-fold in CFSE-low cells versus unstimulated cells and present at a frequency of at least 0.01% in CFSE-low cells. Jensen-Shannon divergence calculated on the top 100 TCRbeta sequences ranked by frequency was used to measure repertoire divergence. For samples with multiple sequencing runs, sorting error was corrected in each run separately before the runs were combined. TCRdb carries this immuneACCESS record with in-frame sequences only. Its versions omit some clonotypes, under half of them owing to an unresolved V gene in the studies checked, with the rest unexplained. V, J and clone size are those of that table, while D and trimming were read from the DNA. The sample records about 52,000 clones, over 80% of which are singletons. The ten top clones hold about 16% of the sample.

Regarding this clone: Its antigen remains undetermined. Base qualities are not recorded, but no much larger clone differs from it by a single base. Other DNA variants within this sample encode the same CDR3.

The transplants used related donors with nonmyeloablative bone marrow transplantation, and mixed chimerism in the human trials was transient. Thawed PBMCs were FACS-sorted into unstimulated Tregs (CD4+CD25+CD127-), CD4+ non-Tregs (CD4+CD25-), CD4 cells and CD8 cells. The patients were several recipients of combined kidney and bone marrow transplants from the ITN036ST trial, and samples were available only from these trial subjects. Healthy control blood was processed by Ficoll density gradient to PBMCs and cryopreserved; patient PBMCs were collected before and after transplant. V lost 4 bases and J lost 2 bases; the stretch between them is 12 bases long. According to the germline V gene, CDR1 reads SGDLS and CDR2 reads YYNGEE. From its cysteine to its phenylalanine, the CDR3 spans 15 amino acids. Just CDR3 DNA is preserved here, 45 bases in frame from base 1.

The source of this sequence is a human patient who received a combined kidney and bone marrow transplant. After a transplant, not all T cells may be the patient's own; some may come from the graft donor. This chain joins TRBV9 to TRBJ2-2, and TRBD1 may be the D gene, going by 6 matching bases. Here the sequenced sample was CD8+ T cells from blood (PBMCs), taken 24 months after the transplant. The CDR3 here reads CASSKTGSNTGELFF. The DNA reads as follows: TGTGCCAGCAGCAAAACAGGGAGCAACACCGGGGAGCTGTTTTTT.